This is a list of T cell receptor beta chains from one sample in a study of T cell responses to AZD1222 COVID-19 vaccine. Data came from immunoSEQ multiplex PCR; TCRdb stores just in-frame clones and leaves some out. The sample holds over 150,000 clones, roughly 93% seen once. The sequenced sample was peripheral blood, obtained 28 days after the second dose of the MenACWY control vaccine. The source of these receptors is an adult who received the MenACWY meningococcal vaccine as a control. Both conserved end residues are part of each CDR3. Each record gives: J gene, D gene, V gene, clone size, CDR3 DNA, CDR3 protein. D genes are given only for firm matches. Only part of the rows carry a size: once, few, many, or a class if the clone is expanded.

j_call: TRBJ2-2; d_call: TRBD2; v_call: TRBV7-6; clone_size: -; cdr3_nt: TGTGCCAGCAGCTCCCGGGGGAGGGCCCCCGGGGAGCTGTTTTTT; cdr3_aa: CASSSRGRAPGELFF
j_call: TRBJ1-1; d_call: -; v_call: TRBV6-2/TRBV6-3; clone_size: once; cdr3_nt: TGTGCCAGCAGTTACGCTAGGACTGAAGCTTTCTTT; cdr3_aa: CASSYARTEAFF
j_call: TRBJ2-2; d_call: -; v_call: TRBV11-2; clone_size: -; cdr3_nt: TGTGCCAGCAGCTTTTTTGGGGGGGACAGCACCCGGGAGCTGTTTTTT; cdr3_aa: CASSFFGGDSTRELFF
j_call: TRBJ1-5; d_call: TRBD1; v_call: TRBV5-5; clone_size: -; cdr3_nt: TGTGCCAGCAGCTTGGATCAGGGGGTAGGCAATCAGCCCCAGCATTTT; cdr3_aa: CASSLDQGVGNQPQHF
j_call: TRBJ1-1; d_call: -; v_call: TRBV20-1; clone_size: -; cdr3_nt: TGCAGTGCTAGAGTCACTGAAGCTTTCTTT; cdr3_aa: CSARVTEAFF
j_call: TRBJ2-1; d_call: -; v_call: TRBV18; clone_size: -; cdr3_nt: TGTGCCAGCTCACGGCAGCCTAACAATGAGCAGTTCTTC; cdr3_aa: CASSRQPNNEQFF
j_call: TRBJ2-7; d_call: TRBD1; v_call: TRBV19; clone_size: -; cdr3_nt: TGTGCCAGTAGTAAGTGGGCAGGGGGCCTCTACGAGCAGTACTTC; cdr3_aa: CASSKWAGGLYEQYF
j_call: TRBJ1-3; d_call: TRBD1; v_call: TRBV28; clone_size: -; cdr3_nt: TGTGCCAGCAGTCGGGACAGGGGGCTTCCCCACTCTGGAAACACCATATATTTT; cdr3_aa: CASSRDRGLPHSGNTIYF
j_call: TRBJ1-2; d_call: TRBD1; v_call: TRBV7-2; clone_size: -; cdr3_nt: TGTGCCAGCAGCGCCCAGGGGGTAAAGGGCTATGGCTACACCTTC; cdr3_aa: CASSAQGVKGYGYTF
j_call: TRBJ2-5; d_call: TRBD1; v_call: TRBV18; clone_size: -; cdr3_nt: TGTGCCAGCTCACCATTGGGGACAGGGGGACAGACCCAGTACTTC; cdr3_aa: CASSPLGTGGQTQYF
j_call: TRBJ1-5; d_call: -; v_call: TRBV2; clone_size: -; cdr3_nt: TGTGCCAGCAGTGGCGGACGGAATAGCAATCAGCCCCAGCATTTT; cdr3_aa: CASSGGRNSNQPQHF